This T cell receptor beta chain was profiled in a study of blood T cell repertoires in COVID-19 (dated by TCRdb to the early 2020s). Regarding the research as a whole: The collaborator samples originated in the United States, Italy and Spain and spanned the acute and convalescent phases of COVID-19. The material from the prospective study consisted of cDNA or gDNA derived from T cells, B-cell-depleted T cells, or PBMCs. The dataset comprised deeply sampled blood TCRbeta repertoires from subjects exposed to, actively infected with, or recovered from COVID-19. The repertoires were released in a freely available public database intended as a resource for research on the immune response to SARS-CoV-2. Samples were obtained from the ongoing ImmuneRACE study (first 160 participants) and from over a thousand subjects provided by 6 global collaborators. Nearly every sample came with metadata listing a de-identified subject ID, COVID-19 status, age in years and sex. Where available, HLA class I and class II types were taken from metadata supplied by the sample provider and were not determined by assay-based typing. General conclusions and limits of the study: The amount of clinical and demographic metadata varied by source and participant and was provided uncurated.

Participants in the prospective study were enrolled through a virtual design, were aged roughly 18 to 100 years, and lived in about two dozen United States geographic areas. In the prospective study, cohorts were assigned on the basis of participant-reported clinical history obtained from a screening survey and a study questionnaire. ImmuneRACE Cohort 3 recovered participants were defined by two consecutive negative NP/OP PCR tests, healthcare professional clearance, or symptom resolution. Mobile phlebotomists in the prospective study collected whole blood, serum and a nasopharyngeal or oropharyngeal swab from every participant. Over an approximately 2-month period, participants in the prospective study had the option of providing additional blood draws and questionnaires. Before DNA extraction, prospective study blood samples were shipped either frozen or at room temperature. TCRbeta CDR3 regions were amplified from genomic DNA by means of the immunoSEQ Assay, a bias-controlled multiplex PCR. On the study's bioinformatics: The number of nucleated cells in each sample was estimated from the amplification of reference gene primers within the assay. Sequence reads were collapsed and filtered to measure the absolute abundance of every unique TCRbeta CDR3 rearrangement. For each sample, productive Simpson clonality was calculated by taking the square root of Simpson's diversity index across productive rearrangements. The table comes from immuneACCESS by way of TCRdb, which keeps in-frame sequences with V and J called. Part of the clones is missing from these tables; in studies checked, under half for an unresolved V gene and the rest for unknown reasons. V, J and clone size are those of that table, while D and trimming were read from the DNA. The sample table holds approximately 360,000 clones, of which roughly four fifths were seen once. The top ten constitute approximately 5% of the sample.

Points on this clone: What antigen it recognizes has not been identified. It has no much larger one-base neighbor in the sample; base qualities were not kept.

Taken from the germline V gene, the CDR1 and CDR2 loops are KGHSH and LQKENI. After removal of 2 bases from V and 3 bases from J, the junction retains 2 bases not matched to a gene. Its CDR3 holds 14 amino acids, cysteine through phenylalanine. Kept here is only the CDR3 DNA, which spans 42 bases and is read in frame from base 1. The sample consisted of PBMCs or T cells enriched from blood (not recorded which). This sequence uses TRBV18 and TRBJ2-5, with TRBD2 matching 8 junction bases. This clonotype was sampled from a woman in her forties or fifties who had recovered from COVID-19. The nucleotide sequence is TGTGCCAGCTCACCAATTAGCGGGGAAGAGACCCAGTACTTC. It translates to CASSPISGEETQYF. Where the CDR3 stops, the reference TRBV18 and TRBJ2-5 genes take over; the full variable domain is NAGVMQNPRHLVRRRGQEARLRCSPMKGHSHVYWYRQLPEEGLKFMVYLQKENIIDESGMPKERFSAEFPKEGPSILRIQQVVRGDSAAYFCASSPISGEETQYFGPGTRLLVL.